This T cell receptor (beta chain) is drawn from a study of blood T cells in healthy people across ages (dated by TCRdb to between 2015 and 2016). About the study as a whole: In model experiments, roughly one uniquely barcoded TCR beta cDNA molecule per two T cells was captured by template switching. Using deep sequencing normalized with unique cDNA molecular identifiers, the study measured how TCR beta repertoire diversity changes with age. The donors were split into four age groups: young (average around 17 years), middle-aged (over 35), aged (62) and long-lived (roughly 86). For two donors (one aged 18 to 30 and one aged 80 or older), the study analyzed two additional independent replicas of 1 million unique cDNA reads from the same blood draw.

The 35 to 40 donors, aged about 6 to 95 years, were systemically healthy Caucasian individuals from Russia. Each donor gave approximately 9.4 milliliters of peripheral blood, drawn into EDTA-treated Vacutainer tubes. Ficoll-Paque density-gradient centrifugation was used to isolate PBMCs, with at least 6 million per sample. Trizol reagent was used to extract total RNA from the PBMCs, yielding at least 6 micrograms per sample. For every donor, an aliquot of PBMCs went through flow cytometry to measure the percentages of naive CD45RAhigh/CD27high T cells. To prepare the library, 5' RACE was applied. The listed sequencing device is Illumina HiSeq 2500. A second roughly 7 to 11 cycle PCR used a sample-barcoded 5' primer and a J-beta primer mix. A unique molecular identifier was introduced onto each TCR beta cDNA molecule by a template-switch 5' adaptor carrying 12 random nucleotides. At least 2.5 million CDR3-containing paired-end reads were obtained from each sample. The Mint cDNA synthesis kit, primed by a TRBC-specific oligonucleotide, was used to synthesize first-strand cDNA from all RNA. After uracil-DNA glycosylase treatment, a first 18-cycle PCR used universal primers M1SS and BC2_uni_R on all cDNA. The original pipeline was this. Each sample was normalized by randomly selecting 1 million high-quality reads, each carrying a distinct molecular identifier. Instead of being binned into consensus sequences, reads with shared molecular identifiers were discarded. CDR3 identification, clonotype clustering and error correction used MiTCR with a Q25 quality threshold and the strictest error-elimination algorithm. A nonparametric unseen species model with Euler transformation was used to estimate lower-bound total TCR beta diversity. Through fastp at Q25 and MiXCR, TCRdb rebuilt clones from the public reads, retaining in-frame beta chains. Every CDR3 protein is listed once, alongside the most common genes and DNA of its rows. What appears here as the V and J calls and clone size reflects TCRdb's work, not the paper's. The sample records a few hundred thousand distinct CDR3 sequences, about 29% of which are singletons. About 3.3% of the sample is held by the ten biggest clonotypes.

What the study reported, not specific to this receptor: Because donor CMV infection status was unknown, age-related changes in expanded clonotypes were potentially confounded. The long-lived group showed more naive CD4+ T cells, fewer expanded clones and increased TCR diversity than the aged group, suggesting age selection. Bulk unsorted PBMC profiling prevented conclusive comparison of naive and antigen-experienced compartments. Observed TCR beta diversity per million T cells fell roughly linearly with age, and a significant reduction was already apparent by age approximately 41. Estimates of total diversity based on one million sequenced T cells were considered lower bounds and underestimates. There was a strong correlation between observed TCR beta diversity and the percentage of naive T cells measured by flow cytometry.

Trimmed from V: 6 bases; trimmed from J: 5 bases; junction bases lacking a gene match: 9. From the cysteine through the phenylalanine, the CDR3 covers 15 amino acids. Only the CDR3 region is kept as DNA, spanning 45 bases read in frame from base 1. The CDR1 and CDR2 encoded by the germline V gene are MNHNS and SASEGT. Comment on this clonotype: Its specific antigen is unknown. No quality values exist for individual bases; no much larger clone is one base distant.

The same sample was also studied in work on T cells of mothers and their children. Reported in the second study: The donors were nine systemically healthy Caucasian individuals, made up of three mothers and their six children. cDNA synthesis used all of the extracted RNA, with 1.5 ug of RNA in each 15 ul reaction. In the second PCR, the M1S primer added sample barcodes and 2-4 random nucleotides. More than 8 million TCR beta CDR3 reads were obtained from each mother, and about 3 million reads were obtained from each child. Thymic selection shapes the output of TCR recombination in a similar way in related and unrelated pairs, and inherited differences have a minor effect. Related mother-child pairs always showed normalized repertoire overlap that was slightly higher than in unrelated mother-child pairs, though the difference was never significant. With a sensitivity of around 97 clones per million clonotypes, no persistent microchimeric T cell clones were detected. In the study, deep NGS was used to compare the TCR beta repertoires of mothers and children, and features distinguishing related mother-child pairs from unrelated individuals were sought. On average, the children were approximately 11 +/- 4 years old, while the mothers were about 37 +/- 4 years old. After adapters were ligated using NEBNext reagents, the libraries underwent 100+100 nt paired-end sequencing on an Illumina HiSeq 2000. To avoid cross-contamination, the mother libraries and the child libraries were prepared a month apart and sequenced in separate runs. Each donor had between 500,000 and 2,000,000 distinct TCR beta clonotypes identified. Naive TCR beta clonotypes were estimated from low-frequency clonotypes matched to each donor's FACS-determined naive share, without sorting.

The receptor was isolated from a boy aged 2 to 9 in good health. The material sequenced was blood. Recombination connected TRBV6-1 to TRBJ2-5; 10 nucleotides in the junction match TRBD1. The nucleotides are TGTGCCAGCAGCCCCGGGACAGGGGATATGGAGACCCAGTACTTC. It translates as CASSPGTGDMETQYF.